The 19 T cell receptor beta chains below all came from one sample that was sequenced in a study of T cells in Graves' hyperthyroidism and ophthalmopathy. Regions amplified from RNA transcripts were the TCR beta CDR3 regions. HTBI primers were employed in a first-round RT-PCR of the TCR CDR3. Each CDR3 protein gets one entry after TCRdb re-called the multiplex PCR reads with MiXCR. This table holds fewer than 450,000 distinct CDR3 sequences, about 14% found once. Source material: blood. The receptors were gathered from a man between 45 and 60 years old with Graves' ophthalmopathy.

At least ten counts were recorded for this clonotype. CDR3 bases: TGTGCCAGCAGCCAAGATTGGGACGCTATGAGAAATGCTGAAGCTTTCTTT. This gives the protein CASSQDWDAMRNAEAFF. The rearrangement joins TRBV3-1 to TRBJ1-1; D is perhaps TRBD1 (5 bases). The CDR3 runs to 17 residues. Germline V gene lookup returns CDR1 LGHDT and CDR2 YNNKEL (reference sequence). V was shortened by 0 bases and J by 6 bases, with 20 bases between the two germline ends.

Many counts were recorded for this clonotype. J is TRBJ2-5 and V is TRBV20-1; tentatively, D is TRBD2 (6 bases). The germline V gene encodes CDR1 DFQATT and CDR2 SNEGSKA (reference sequence). CDR3 size: 12 residues. Trimming took off 6 bases at V and 5 bases at J, with 13 bases between the two ends. DNA for the CDR3: TGCAGTGCGAGACCAGGGAGGGAGACCCAGTACTTC. Its translation is CSARPGRETQYF.

V usage is TRBV6-2 or TRBV6-3 and J usage is TRBJ2-1; 13 bases are a match to TRBD2. From germline, CDR1 is MNHEY and CDR2 SVGEGT. The CDR3 loop spans 15 amino acids. V gave up 6 bases and J gave up 10 bases; unmatched junction bases: 9. Here the CDR3 reads CASRPGLAGVGEQFF. CDR3 in DNA: TGTGCCAGCAGGCCCGGACTAGCGGGAGTCGGAGAGCAGTTCTTC.

This clonotype has a count of ten or more. The V and J genes are TRBV20-1 and TRBJ2-1; 7 bases agree with TRBD2. The CDR3 runs 16 residues. Trimming removed 5 bases from V and 0 bases from J; junction bases left unmatched: 10. Germline CDR1 reads DFQATT; CDR2 reads SNEGSKA (reference sequence). CDR3 residues: CSASTGRTSSYNEQFF. The CDR3 region has the DNA TGCAGTGCTTCAACCGGGAGGACAAGCTCCTACAATGAGCAGTTCTTC.

The rearrangement joins TRBV6-1 to TRBJ2-7; D might be TRBD1 or TRBD2, each matching 5 bases. CDR1 is MNHNS and CDR2 is SASEGT in the germline V gene. The CDR3 contains 14 residues. Trimming removed 7 bases from V and 3 bases from J, with 16 bases in between. CDR3 residues: CASKNGVGGYEQYF. CDR3 DNA: TGTGCCAGCAAGAATGGGGTTGGGGGCTACGAGCAGTACTTC.

On this clonotype itself: Being one base from a much bigger clone, this may be a read error. The CDR3 sequence is CASSPGLAGGTEQFF. As DNA, the CDR3 is TGTGCCAGCAGTCCGGGACTAGCGGGAGGAACTGAGCAGTTCTTC. The V and J genes are TRBV27 and TRBJ2-1, with 15 bases identical to TRBD2. The CDR3 spans 15 residues. CDR1 and CDR2 from the germline V gene are MNHEY and SMNVEV (reference sequence). J gave up 9 bases and V 5 bases, and 5 bases lay outside the gene matches.

This clonotype appeared many times. The rearrangement links TRBV30 to TRBJ1-1; no clear D gene. Trimming removed 2 bases at V and 1 base at J, with 5 bases between. The CDR3 extends over 12 amino acids. Germline assignment: CDR1 GTSNPN and CDR2 SVGIG (reference sequence). This CDR3 reads CAWSPGNTEAFF. The CDR3 DNA follows: TGTGCCTGGAGTCCCGGGAACACTGAAGCTTTCTTT. The whole variable domain, filled in from reference TRBV30 and TRBJ1-1, reads SQTIHQWPATLVQPVGSPLSLECTVEGTSNPNLYWYRQAAGRGLQLLFYSVGIGQISSEVPQNLSASRPQDRQFILSSKKLLLSDSGFYLCAWSPGNTEAFFGQGTRLTVV.

This clonotype was detected ten times or more. This rearrangement joins TRBV18 to TRBJ2-3; D unclear. Germline assignment: CDR1 KGHSH and CDR2 LQKENI. This CDR3 is built from 14 residues. Trimming stripped 0 bases from V and 4 bases from J, with 8 bases between. CDR3 loop: CASSPPTTSDTQYF. CDR3 sequence (DNA): TGTGCCAGCTCACCACCGACCACCTCAGATACGCAGTATTTT.

This clonotype was seen at least ten times. V gene TRBV3-1 combines with J gene TRBJ2-1; 8 nucleotides line up with TRBD1. The CDR3 length is 13 residues. The J segment lost 7 bases and the V segment lost 6 bases, leaving 5 bases of the junction unmatched. The germline V gene has CDR1 LGHDT and CDR2 YNNKEL (reference sequence). In DNA form, the CDR3 reads TGTGCCAGCAGTCGGACAGGGTGGAATGAGCAGTTCTTC. Protein product: CASSRTGWNEQFF.

The rearrangement joins TRBV7-9 to TRBJ2-5; D is ambiguous. Deletions cut 5 bases from V and 12 bases from J, with 19 bases between. The CDR3 is made up of 13 amino acids. Germline CDR1 reads SEHNR; CDR2 reads FQNEAQ (reference sequence). CDR3 protein: CASSNTPQGPEYF. CDR3 in DNA: TGTGCCAGCAGCAACACCCCTCAAGGGCCCGAGTACTTC.

The sample holds a few counts of this clonotype. The chain carries TRBV24-1 and TRBJ1-2, with TRBD1 identical over 7 bases. The V segment lost 4 bases and the J segment 2 bases; nucleotides outside the gene matches: 3. The CDR3 is 14 amino acids. The germline gives CDR1 KGHDR, CDR2 SFDVKD. CDR3 DNA sequence: TGTGCCACCAGTGACCGGGACAGAAACTATGGCTACACCTTC. Encoded protein: CATSDRDRNYGYTF.

The chain employs TRBV6-4 and TRBJ2-6, with a tentative D call TRBD1 (5 bases). This CDR3 spans 16 amino acids. Per the germline V gene, CDR1 is MRHNA and CDR2 is SNTAGT. Trimming took off 5 bases at V and 2 bases at J, with 13 bases between the two ends. The CDR3 spells CASSPQGRTGANVLTF. For the CDR3, the DNA is TGTGCCAGCAGTCCCCAGGGTCGTACTGGGGCCAACGTCCTGACTTTC.

This clonotype was seen at least ten times. The chain links TRBV11-2 to TRBJ1-1; D possibly corresponds to TRBD1 (5 bases). The CDR3 spans 14 residues. Per germline, CDR1 SGHAT and CDR2 FQNNGV. Trimming left V 11 bases short and J 4 bases short, with 20 bases between. In nucleotides, the CDR3 is TGTGCCGTAACAGGTGGGGTGGGGAGCACTGAAGCTTTCTTT. Encoded protein: CAVTGGVGSTEAFF.

This clonotype came up a few times. J is TRBJ2-1 and V is TRBV7-8; 7 bases are a match to TRBD2. The V gene's germline CDR1 is SGHVS and CDR2 FQNEAQ. The V gene end was trimmed by 0 bases and the J gene end by 9 bases; junction bases not matched to a gene: 5. The CDR3 is made up of 14 amino acids. This CDR3 is CASSLAAASGEQFF. The DNA for the CDR3 is TGTGCCAGCAGCTTAGCGGCGGCTAGCGGTGAGCAGTTCTTC.

This clonotype was picked up a small number of times. This rearrangement joins TRBV6-7 to TRBJ2-2, with 10 nucleotides matching TRBD2. TRBV6-7 is known as an ORF, though its function is uncertain. The CDR3 is 18 amino acids. The V gene end was trimmed by 6 bases and the J gene end by 3 bases; junction bases not matched to a gene: 13. The CDR3 DNA follows: TGTGCCAGCAGCATTATCCCTAGCGGGAGAAGGCACACCGGGGAGCTGTTTTTT. It specifies CASSIIPSGRRHTGELFF.

Only a few counts were recorded for this clonotype. The chain employs TRBV5-1 and TRBJ2-7, with TRBD1 matching 10 bases. V dropped 4 bases and J dropped 3; count of bases not matched to a gene: 7. Germline V gene data show CDR1 as SGHRS and CDR2 as YFSETQ. The CDR3 contains 15 residues. The CDR3 DNA reads as TGCGCCAGCAGCCACCGGGACAGGGGTATCTACGAGCAGTACTTC. Its protein product is CASSHRDRGIYEQYF.

The rearrangement uses TRBV19 and TRBJ2-1; tentatively, D is TRBD2 (6 bases). V shed 8 bases and J shed 5 bases, with 16 bases lying between them. This CDR3 spans 14 amino acids. Germline V gene data show CDR1 as LNHDA and CDR2 as SQIVND (reference sequence). CDR3 sequence (DNA): TGTGCCAGTTCGTGGGGAGGACGGGACAATGAGCAGTTCTTC. Amino acid sequence: CASSWGGRDNEQFF.

The chain employs TRBV3-1 and TRBJ2-2; either TRBD1 or TRBD2 may fit D (5 bases each). CDR3 length: 15 amino acids. Trimming removed 4 bases at V and 6 bases at J, with 15 bases between. The germline CDR1 and CDR2 sequences are LGHDT and YNNKEL (reference sequence). For the CDR3, the DNA is TGTGCCAGCAGCCCCCCCGGGGCCCCCGCCGGGGAGCTGTTTTTT. This codes for CASSPPGAPAGELFF.

A note on this clonotype: This could be a read error, since a much larger clone is one nucleotide away. This chain joins TRBV10-1 and TRBJ2-7; perhaps TRBD1 as D (5 bases). Germline CDR1 and CDR2: WNHNN and SYGVQD (reference sequence). Trimming pared 4 bases from V and 3 bases from J, leaving 13 bases between. The CDR3 has 14 residues. The CDR3 DNA is TGCGCCAGCAGTGGCGGTGAAAGGGGCTACGAGCAGTACTTC. Protein product: CASSGGERGYEQYF.